These T cell receptor beta chains were read from a single sample in a study of cytomegalovirus exposure and HLA in healthy donors. Using immunoSEQ multiplex PCR, the repertoire was profiled, and TCRdb retains in-frame clones only, with some absent. The top ten clones hold roughly 1.3% of a sample with nearly 200,000 clones, more than 75% of them seen once. Material for sequencing was PBMCs. Receptors originate from a man aged 25 to 40 in good health and CMV-seronegative. CDR3s leave out the opening cysteine and the closing phenylalanine or tryptophan.

v_gene	j_gene	CDR3aa
TRBV15	TRBJ2-5	ATSRERETQY
TRBV30	TRBJ2-2	AWSGGLAKAGELF
TRBV28	TRBJ2-2	ASSSGGGRYYTGELF
TRBV27	TRBJ2-7	ASSPLEGMGSYEQY
TRBV5-6	TRBJ1-1	ASSLADTEAF
TRBV30	TRBJ2-3	AWSPNRFGADTQY
TRBV5-5	TRBJ2-3	ASSLSLSIPPTDTQY
TRBV7-2	TRBJ1-1	ASSFQEDTEAF
TRBV28	TRBJ1-1	ASRDTGGTEAF
TRBV5-4	TRBJ2-5	ASSQRTGIKGETQY